One sample yielded the 19 T cell receptor beta chains listed below, sequenced in a study of human T cells and chemical hapten exposure. Specified time point: patch test 3, about 24 weeks after DPC sensitization. Treatment noted: therapeutic diphenylcyclopropenone sensitization with weekly scalp DPC. TCRdb redid the calling of the RACE reads with MiXCR, one entry per CDR3 protein. The sample carries 75,000 to 90,000 distinct CDR3 sequences, more than 10% recorded once. The sample here was whole blood, taken in connection with sensitization to the hapten diphenylcyclopropenone (DPC). The receptors stem from a woman in her fifties or sixties with alopecia areata. Some clones in this sample may be carry-over from other donors' samples.

This clonotype was counted ten times or more. A junction end diverges from the germline sequence, so it may reflect a read error. The J gene is TRBJ2-6, the V gene TRBV4-2; TRBD2 matches at 9 bases. Germline V CDR1 and CDR2: LGHNA, YNFKEQ. This CDR3 is 16 amino acids long. CDR3 bases: TGTGCCAGCAGCCACCCGCGGGCGGGGGGGGCCAACGTCCTGATTTTC. It translates to CASSHPRAGGANVLIF.

The table lists this clonotype with many counts. This sequence joins TRBV6-4 and TRBJ2-1, with 13 nucleotides matching TRBD2. This CDR3 is built from 18 residues. With V trimmed by 9 bases and J by 0 bases, 11 bases remained unmatched. CDR1 and CDR2 (germline): MRHNA, SNTAGT. CDR3 region: CARRSGTSGVSSYNEQFF. CDR3 bases: TGTGCCAGACGTTCCGGGACTAGCGGGGTAAGCTCCTACAATGAGCAGTTCTTC.

The table lists this clonotype with a few counts. This chain connects TRBV27 to TRBJ2-4, with 12 bases matching TRBD2. CDR1 MNHEY and CDR2 SMNVEV come from the germline V gene (reference sequence). The CDR3 runs 15 residues. The trim removed 5 bases at V and 11 bases at J, leaving 10 bases unmatched. The CDR3 loop reads CASSSWLTSGSFQYF. CDR3 sequence (DNA): TGTGCCAGCAGTAGTTGGTTGACTAGCGGGAGTTTTCAGTACTTC.

This clonotype was seen at least ten times. V usage is TRBV11-3 and J usage is TRBJ2-1, with 13 nucleotides matching TRBD2. The J segment lost 0 bases and the V segment lost 7 bases, leaving 9 bases of the junction unmatched. This CDR3 spans 18 amino acids. The germline V gene encodes CDR1 SGHNT and CDR2 YENEEA. CDR3 protein: CASTRTSGSPSSYNEQFF. The DNA of the CDR3 is TGTGCCAGCACCCGGACTAGCGGGAGCCCGAGCTCCTACAATGAGCAGTTCTTC.

This clonotype was recorded many times. This sequence joins TRBV7-2 and TRBJ2-3; D gene unclear. The length of the CDR3 is 11 residues. Trimming stripped 2 bases from V and 11 bases from J, with 8 bases between. Germline V gene data show CDR1 as SGHTA and CDR2 as FQGNSA. CDR3 protein: CASSLLAEQYF. CDR3 sequence (DNA): TGTGCCAGCAGCTTATTGGCGGAGCAGTATTTT.

This clonotype was observed at least ten times. This chain joins TRBV7-3 and TRBJ1-2; tentative D call: TRBD1 (6 bases). CDR1 and CDR2 from the germline V gene are SGHTA and FQGTGA. V dropped 0 bases and J dropped 3 bases, with 8 bases sitting between them. The CDR3 contains 14 residues. The CDR3 DNA follows: TGTGCCAGCAGCTTAACCCCAGGGGACTATGGCTACACCTTC. This translates into CASSLTPGDYGYTF.

This clonotype was picked up many times. The rearrangement links TRBV4-1 to TRBJ2-1; D call uncertain. Germline-derived CDR1 and CDR2 are MGHRA and YSYEKL. There are 13 residues in the CDR3. V was pared by 4 bases and J by 6 bases, with 10 bases between. The CDR3 DNA reads as TGCGCCAGCAGCCGGATCGTGAGCAATGAGCAGTTCTTC. Translated: CASSRIVSNEQFF.

This clonotype came up a few times. The genes are TRBV29-1 and TRBJ1-2; 10 nucleotides line up with TRBD1. The CDR3 length is 12 residues. Unmatched junction bases numbered 1, after V lost 6 bases and J lost 3 bases. Germline-derived CDR1 and CDR2 are SQVTM and ANQGSEA. This CDR3 reads CSVGQGDYGYTF. The CDR3 coding sequence is TGCAGCGTCGGACAGGGGGACTATGGCTACACCTTC.

The genes are TRBV29-1 and TRBJ1-1; 8 bases are shared with TRBD1. V lost 1 base to trimming and J lost 5 bases; unmatched junction nucleotides: 3. Germline loops: CDR1 SQVTM, CDR2 ANQGSEA. The CDR3 runs to 13 residues. DNA of the CDR3: TGCAGCGTTGAAGTGGGACAGGAGACTGAAGCTTTCTTT. This encodes CSVEVGQETEAFF.

This clonotype came up many times. This chain links TRBV5-5 with TRBJ2-2; possibly TRBD1 for D (6 bases). Per the germline V gene, CDR1 is SGHKS and CDR2 is YYEKEE (reference sequence). V was clipped by 7 bases and J by 5 bases, with 24 bases between them. This CDR3 contains 17 residues. The CDR3 here is CASDSTSSTGLTGELFF. CDR3 coding DNA: TGTGCCAGCGATTCCACCTCATCAACAGGGTTAACCGGGGAGCTGTTTTTT.

This clonotype was seen only a few times. The V and J genes are TRBV29-1 and TRBJ2-4, with D unresolved. There are 12 residues in the CDR3. The germline V and J ends were trimmed by 2 bases and 6 bases, with 8 bases remaining between them. Germline V lookup: CDR1 SQVTM, CDR2 ANQGSEA. CDR3 protein: CSVEIGLNIQYF. In DNA, the CDR3 is TGCAGCGTTGAAATTGGTCTAAACATTCAGTACTTC.

This clonotype was detected ten times or more. The gene calls are TRBV7-3 and TRBJ1-1; D unclear. Per the germline V gene, CDR1 is SGHTA and CDR2 is FQGTGA. Trimming removed 0 bases at V and 8 bases at J, with 10 bases between. CDR3 length: 13 residues. In nucleotides, the CDR3 is TGTGCCAGCAGCTTAACCCCCCTGCGCGAAGCTTTCTTT. Translation: CASSLTPLREAFF.

This clonotype has ten or more counts. The chain has TRBV20-1 and TRBJ2-5; 14 positions agree with TRBD2. V lost 6 bases, J lost 5 bases, and 5 bases stayed unmatched. The CDR3 sequence is 14 residues long. Germline CDR1 reads DFQATT; CDR2 reads SNEGSKA (reference sequence). The CDR3 nucleotides are TGCAGTGCCCGGGGACTAGCGGGAGTCGAGACCCAGTACTTC. Translation: CSARGLAGVETQYF.

This clonotype has at least ten counts. The chain couples TRBV5-1 to TRBJ2-3, with TRBD2 matching 7 bases. The trim removed 4 bases at V and 0 bases at J, leaving 5 bases unmatched. The CDR3 covers 15 residues. From germline, CDR1 is SGHRS and CDR2 YFSETQ. CDR3 sequence: CASSLLADSTDTQYF. The CDR3 DNA reads TGCGCCAGCAGCCTTCTAGCGGACAGCACAGATACGCAGTATTTT.

This clonotype has ten or more counts. CDR3 sequence reads: CASSGTGMREQYF. The CDR3 nucleotides read TGTGCCAGCAGCGGGACAGGGATGCGCGAGCAGTACTTC. The rearrangement joins TRBV5-5 to TRBJ2-7; 9 positions match TRBD1. CDR1 and CDR2 from the germline V gene are SGHKS and YYEKEE (reference sequence). V was clipped by 4 bases and J by 6 bases; unmatched bases: 5. The CDR3 covers 13 residues. Together with reference TRBV5-5 and TRBJ2-7, the CDR3 gives the full variable domain: DAGVTQSPTHLIKTRGQQVTLRCSPISGHKSVSWYQQVLGQGPQFIFQYYEKEERGRGNFPDRFSARQFPNYSSELNVNALLLGDSALYLCASSGTGMREQYFGPGTRLTVT.

This clonotype showed up many times. This chain uses TRBV6-2 or TRBV6-3 with TRBJ1-1; D remains unclear. This CDR3 has 14 residues. The germline V gene encodes CDR1 MNHEY and CDR2 SVGEGT. V was pared by 9 bases and J by 2 bases, with 16 bases between. Here the CDR3 DNA reads TGTGCCAGTAAACCAGGACTGCCAAACACTGAAGCTTTCTTT. This codes for CASKPGLPNTEAFF.

Many counts were recorded for this clonotype. CDR3 amino acids: CASSFQTSGSHNEQFF. DNA for the CDR3: TGTGCCAGCAGCTTCCAGACTAGCGGGAGCCACAATGAGCAGTTCTTC. This sequence joins TRBV7-9 and TRBJ2-1, with TRBD2 matching 12 bases. There are 16 residues in the CDR3. Per the germline V gene, CDR1 is SEHNR and CDR2 is FQNEAQ (reference sequence). V shed 3 bases and J 5 bases; nucleotides not matched to a gene: 5. Full variable domain (rest looked up from reference TRBV7-9 and TRBJ2-1): DTGVSQNPRHKITKRGQNVTFRCDPISEHNRLYWYRQTLGQGPEFLTYFQNEAQLEKSRLLSDRFSAERPKGSFSTLEIQRTEQGDSAMYLCASSFQTSGSHNEQFFGPGTRLTVL.

In this sample, this clonotype turned up many times. Written as DNA, the CDR3 is TGTGCCAGCAGGACCGGGACAAACTCCTACAATGAGCAGTTCTTC. Protein sequence: CASRTGTNSYNEQFF. The chain carries TRBV2 and TRBJ2-1; weak D call: TRBD1 (6 bases). Germline CDR1 SNHLY, CDR2 FYNNEI. Trimming took 6 bases from V and 0 from J, leaving 12 bases between them. The CDR3 loop spans 15 amino acids.

CDR3 coding DNA: TGCAGCGTCTCTGCAGGGTCGGGGTTCTTC. It is translated as CSVSAGSGFF. The rearrangement uses TRBV29-1 and TRBJ2-1, with a possible D match to TRBD1 (5 bases). V lost 6 bases, J lost 15 bases, and 15 bases lay in between. Germline V CDR1 and CDR2: SQVTM, ANQGSEA. This CDR3 contains 10 residues.